These 9 T cell receptor beta chains were all obtained from the same sample, sequenced in a study of blood T cells in healthy people across ages. Through a sample-barcoded 5' primer and a J-beta primer mix, a second PCR was run for about 7 to 12 cycles. One entry per CDR3 protein results from TCRdb running MiXCR on the 5' RACE reads. The table includes hundreds of thousands of distinct CDR3 sequences, about 24% detected once. The data also belong to a second study, concerning T cells of mothers and their children.

The sample was blood. The receptor source for this set is a boy aged 5-17 years in good health.

The chain employs TRBV7-9 and TRBJ2-7; 8 bases fit TRBD2. The germline gives CDR1 SEHNR, CDR2 FQNEAQ (reference sequence). Trimming took 11 bases from V and 8 from J; bases not matched to a gene: 17. The CDR3 has 14 residues. The CDR3 region is CASGGAGARIKQYF. CDR3 in DNA: TGTGCCTCGGGGGGAGCGGGAGCGCGTATCAAGCAGTACTTC.

The chain links TRBV11-1 to TRBJ2-5; 10 nucleotides match TRBD2. The J call may be faulty, since TRBJ2-7 better matches the DNA end. Germline lookup yields CDR1 SGHAT and CDR2 FQDESV (reference sequence). The CDR3 loop spans 14 amino acids. The CDR3 DNA follows: TGTGCCAGCACCGGACTAGCGGTCTCCTACGAGCAGTACTTC. Translating it yields CASTGLAVSYEQYF.

This chain uses TRBV28 with TRBJ2-1, with 8 bases matching TRBD1. The CDR3 extends over 14 amino acids. Trimming cost V 4 bases and J 8 bases; bases outside gene matches: 7. Germline CDR1 and CDR2: MDHEN and SYDVKM. The CDR3 region is CASSSGQGEDEQFF. CDR3 DNA: TGTGCCAGCAGTTCTGGACAGGGCGAGGATGAGCAGTTCTTC.

The chain couples TRBV20-1 to TRBJ2-7; 10 bases are a match to TRBD1. Trimming at V came to 4 bases and at J to 3 bases, leaving 9 bases not matched to a gene. The CDR3 is made up of 15 amino acids. Germline V gene data show CDR1 as DFQATT and CDR2 as SNEGSKA (reference sequence). DNA for the CDR3: TGCAGTGCTACCAAACCGACAGGGGGCAACTACGAGCAGTACTTC. Protein sequence: CSATKPTGGNYEQYF.

The sample holds a few counts of this clonotype. The CDR3 loop reads CASSQETGTGANVLTF. Written as DNA, the CDR3 is TGCGCCAGCAGCCAAGAGACCGGAACTGGGGCCAACGTCCTGACTTTC. The genes are TRBV4-3 and TRBJ2-6, with D unclear. Germline V lookup: CDR1 LGHNA, CDR2 YSLEER. Trimming stripped 0 bases from V and 2 bases from J, with 8 bases between. CDR3 size: 16 residues.

This sequence joins TRBV20-1 and TRBJ2-3; D might be TRBD1 (6 bases). Trimming stripped 5 bases from V and 0 bases from J, with 15 bases between. The CDR3 spans 15 residues. CDR1 and CDR2 from the germline V gene are DFQATT and SNEGSKA (reference sequence). CDR3: CSAPAGAYSTDTQYF. CDR3 bases: TGCAGTGCTCCAGCAGGGGCGTACAGCACAGATACGCAGTATTTT.

This clonotype has at least ten counts. The CDR3 loop reads CASSLAVLTKTQYF. The CDR3 DNA reads TGTGCCAGCAGCTTAGCGGTCCTAACGAAGACCCAGTACTTC. V and J are TRBV7-2 and TRBJ2-5; D unresolved. Germline lookup yields CDR1 SGHTA and CDR2 FQGNSA. Trimming pared 0 bases from V and 6 bases from J, leaving 11 bases between. The CDR3 has 14 residues. Complete variable domain (other parts from reference TRBV7-2 and TRBJ2-5): GAGVSQSPSNKVTEKGKDVELRCDPISGHTALYWYRQSLGQGLEFLIYFQGNSAPDKSGLPSDRFSAERTGGSVSTLTIQRTQQEDSAVYLCASSLAVLTKTQYFGPGTRLLVL.

V is TRBV27 and J is TRBJ2-1, with 8 bases that match TRBD1. The J call is uncertain, as TRBJ2-7 better fits the DNA end. Germline CDR1 and CDR2: MNHEY and SMNVEV (reference sequence). The CDR3 length is 13 residues. The CDR3 sequence: CASSLQGAGEQYF. Written as DNA, the CDR3 is TGTGCCAGCAGTTTACAGGGGGCGGGGGAGCAGTACTTC.

The rearrangement uses TRBV6-5 and TRBJ1-1; D is uncertain. V was cut by 2 bases and J by 8 bases, with 12 bases left in between. The length of the CDR3 is 13 residues. Germline V gives CDR1 MNHEY, CDR2 SVGAGI. The CDR3 DNA follows: TGTGCCAGCAGTTACGGTTACGGCACCGAAGCTTTCTTT. The encoded protein is CASSYGYGTEAFF.